The next 15 T cell receptor beta chains were all read from a single sample in a study of T cell repertoires in aging, cancer and after chemotherapy. Peripheral blood genomic DNA, not sorted cells or RNA, was the template. Rearranged V-D-J TRB sequences were amplified with a mixed TRB-A/B primer pool. MiXCR, run by TCRdb on the multiplex PCR reads, gives a single entry per CDR3 protein. Seen here are some 2,800 distinct CDR3 sequences, around 37% observed once, and the top ten hold 9.8%. Sequenced material: blood. The receptors originated from a human donor with a solid tumor.

For the CDR3, the DNA is TGTGCCAGCAGCGATAATAAGGGGCAGGGCTACACCTTC. This encodes CASSDNKGQGYTF. The chain carries TRBV7-2 and TRBJ1-2, with D perhaps matching TRBD1 (5 bases). CDR3 size: 13 residues. Germline V gene lookup returns CDR1 SGHTA and CDR2 FQGNSA. V was shortened by 5 bases and J by 8 bases, with 15 bases between the two germline ends.

The V and J genes are TRBV6-2 or TRBV6-3 and TRBJ2-7; 10 nucleotides agree with TRBD1. V was clipped by 6 bases and J by 2 bases; unmatched bases: 10. The CDR3 is 16 residues long. Germline values: CDR1 MNHEY, CDR2 SVGEGT. DNA of the CDR3: TGTGCCAGCAGACTTACAAGGACAGGGGGGGCCTACGAGCAGTACTTC. Protein: CASRLTRTGGAYEQYF.

This chain connects TRBV5-4 to TRBJ1-2; D is possibly TRBD1 (5 bases). The CDR3 is 15 residues long. The ends were cut back, 9 bases at V and 5 bases at J, with 23 bases in the middle. Germline V lookup: CDR1 SGHNT, CDR2 YYREEE (reference sequence). CDR3 bases: TGTGCCACCAAAGTGGGGCTAACGGGAGTTTATGGCTACACCTTC. The encoded protein is CATKVGLTGVYGYTF.

The J gene is TRBJ2-3, the V gene TRBV6-2 or TRBV6-3; 9 nucleotides line up with TRBD2. Trimming at V came to 3 bases and at J to 1 base, leaving 2 bases not matched to a gene. Looked up from germline, CDR1 is MNHEY and CDR2 is SVGEGT. This CDR3 has 15 amino acids. The DNA of the CDR3 is TGTGCCAGCAGTTATCCTAGCGGGGGCACAGATACGCAGTATTTT. This gives the protein CASSYPSGGTDTQYF.

V is TRBV6-1 and J is TRBJ2-2; D unresolved. The CDR3 extends over 15 amino acids. CDR1 and CDR2 (germline): MNHNS, SASEGT. Between the trimmed V and J ends, which lost 1 base and 4 bases, there was a span of 10 bases. The CDR3 reads CASSEGPFTTGELFF. The DNA for the CDR3 is TGTGCCAGCAGTGAAGGGCCCTTTACCACCGGGGAGCTGTTTTTT.

V usage is TRBV5-6 and J usage is TRBJ2-1, with 9 bases aligning to TRBD2. The V and J ends lost 4 bases and 1 base, in that order; junction bases with no gene match: 3. Per the germline V gene, CDR1 is SGHDT and CDR2 is YYEEEE. The CDR3 is made up of 15 amino acids. The CDR3 DNA sequence: TGTGCCAGCAGCCGACTAGCGGTGTCCTACAATGAGCAGTTCTTC. Its translation: CASSRLAVSYNEQFF.

V usage is TRBV5-6 and J usage is TRBJ2-3, with a weak D call TRBD2 (5 bases). Germline lookup yields CDR1 SGHDT and CDR2 YYEEEE. CDR3 size: 13 residues. V lost 4 bases and J 2 bases, leaving 8 bases between the germline ends. The CDR3 coding sequence is TGTGCCAGCAGCCAAGCGGACACAGATACGCAGTATTTT. Its protein product is CASSQADTDTQYF.

J is TRBJ1-2 and V is TRBV27, with a tentative D call TRBD1 (5 bases). The ends were cut back, 2 bases at V and 3 bases at J, with 10 bases in the middle. CDR3 length: 14 amino acids. Germline V gene sequence: CDR1 MNHEY, CDR2 SMNVEV (reference sequence). Written as DNA, the CDR3 is TGTGCCAGCAGTTTAGGGGCAGGGCACTATGGCTACACCTTC. Translating gives CASSLGAGHYGYTF.

A few counts support this clonotype. The chain joins TRBV11-1 to TRBJ2-2; TRBD1 is a possible D gene (6 bases). V was cut by 1 base and J by 10 bases, with 7 bases left in between. This CDR3 is built from 12 residues. Germline assignment: CDR1 SGHAT and CDR2 FQDESV (reference sequence). The CDR3 sequence is CASSLGGLELFF. The CDR3 nucleotides read TGTGCCAGCAGCTTAGGGGGGCTGGAGCTGTTTTTT.

This clonotype counts as medium-sized (0.01 to 0.1%). The chain links TRBV6-2 or TRBV6-3 to TRBJ1-5; D remains unclear. The CDR3 totals 14 residues. V lost 1 base to trimming and J lost 3 bases, with 7 bases between them. Germline CDR1 and CDR2: MNHEY and SVGEGT. The CDR3 loop reads CASSYWYDNQPQHF. As DNA, the CDR3 is TGTGCCAGCAGTTACTGGTACGACAATCAGCCCCAGCATTTT.

This clonotype was detected a few times. The chain uses TRBV19 and TRBJ2-3; 7 positions match TRBD1. This CDR3 is 15 amino acids long. The V and J ends lost 6 bases and 1 base, in that order; junction bases with no gene match: 7. Germline V gene sequence: CDR1 LNHDA, CDR2 SQIVND (reference sequence). DNA of the CDR3: TGTGCCAGTAGGGCAGGGGGTTGGGGCACAGATACGCAGTATTTT. Its translation: CASRAGGWGTDTQYF. The variable domain in full, completed from reference TRBV19 and TRBJ2-3, reads DGGITQSPKYLFRKEGQNVTLSCEQNLNHDAMYWYRQDPGQGLRLIYYSQIVNDFQKGDIAEGYSVSREKKESFPLTVTSAQKNPTAFYLCASRAGGWGTDTQYFGPGTRLTVL.

This clonotype has just a few counts. This chain links TRBV12-3 or TRBV12-4 with TRBJ1-2; 9 nucleotides align to TRBD1. V shed 7 bases and J 3 bases; nucleotides not matched to a gene: 3. The CDR3 covers 13 residues. Here the CDR3 reads CASTGQGHYGYTF. The CDR3 DNA reads as TGTGCCAGCACGGGACAGGGACACTATGGCTACACCTTC.

By frequency in the sample, this clonotype is large. CDR3 nucleotide sequence: TGCAGCGTTCGACAGGGAGGTGGAGATACGCAGTATTTT. Protein: CSVRQGGGDTQYF. The rearrangement links TRBV29-1 to TRBJ2-3, with a tentative D call TRBD1 (7 bases). The length of the CDR3 is 13 residues. V lost 5 bases and J 5 bases, leaving 14 bases between the germline ends. Germline CDR1 and CDR2: SQVTM and ANQGSEA.

The chain carries TRBV4-2 and TRBJ2-7, with 8 bases fitting TRBD1. The V and J ends lost 3 bases and 4 bases, in that order; junction bases with no gene match: 5. CDR1 is LGHNA and CDR2 is YNFKEQ in the germline V gene. This CDR3 comprises 14 residues. The CDR3 here is CASSQTGDSYEQYF. DNA of the CDR3: TGTGCCAGCAGCCAGACAGGGGACTCGTACGAGCAGTACTTC.

This clonotype was observed a handful of times. This sequence joins TRBV15 and TRBJ1-1; no firm D call. Germline V CDR1 and CDR2: LNHNV, YYDKDF (reference sequence). The CDR3 runs 14 residues. Trimming removed 3 bases from V and 11 bases from J, with 19 bases in between. CDR3 in DNA: TGTGCCACCAGCAGGGCCGGGCCCTCGACCTACGCTTTCTTT. Residues: CATSRAGPSTYAFF.